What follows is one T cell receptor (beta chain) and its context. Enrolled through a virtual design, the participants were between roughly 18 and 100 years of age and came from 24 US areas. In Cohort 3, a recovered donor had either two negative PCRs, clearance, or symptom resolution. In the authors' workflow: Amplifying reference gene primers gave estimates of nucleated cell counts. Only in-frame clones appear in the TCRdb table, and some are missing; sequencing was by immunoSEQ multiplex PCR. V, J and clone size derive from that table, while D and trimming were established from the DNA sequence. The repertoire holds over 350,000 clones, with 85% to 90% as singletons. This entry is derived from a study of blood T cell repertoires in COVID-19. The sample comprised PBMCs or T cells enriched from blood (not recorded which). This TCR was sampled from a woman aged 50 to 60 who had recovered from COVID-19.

CDR3 nucleotides: TGTGCCAGCAGCGTATATTCCGGGAGCGGGGGGGAACCCTCCGAAGAGACCCAGTACTTC. Its protein is CASSVYSGSGGEPSEETQYF. The rearrangement joins TRBV9 to TRBJ2-5; 10 nucleotides line up with TRBD2. The length of the CDR3 is 20 residues. Trimming took 1 base from V and 3 from J; bases not matched to a gene: 18. CDR1 is SGDLS and CDR2 is YYNGEE in the germline V gene.